Below, 31 T cell receptor beta chains from the same sample are listed, as sequenced in a study of identical twins. TCRdb re-derived calls from the 5' RACE reads in MiXCR, one entry per CDR3 protein. Among 1.5 million to 2 million distinct CDR3 sequences listed, roughly a third were seen once. Sequenced material: cord blood. Receptor source: a newborn girl in good health.

J is TRBJ2-4 and V is TRBV3-1; no firm D call. V was shortened by 3 bases and J by 3 bases, with 6 bases between the two germline ends. CDR3 length equals 13 residues. Germline CDR1 reads LGHDT; CDR2 reads YNNKEL (reference sequence). CDR3 loop: CASSHGGKNIQYF. The CDR3 DNA reads as TGTGCCAGCAGCCACGGCGGCAAAAACATTCAGTACTTC.

The sample holds a few counts of this clonotype. The chain has TRBV6-5 and TRBJ2-2, with D tentatively TRBD2 (6 bases). The length of the CDR3 is 18 residues. CDR1 MNHEY and CDR2 SVGAGI come from the germline V gene. Trimming stripped 0 bases from V and 5 bases from J, with 19 bases between. CDR3 in amino acids: CASSYSGRRDVSTGELFF. Here the CDR3 DNA reads TGTGCCAGCAGTTACTCGGGGCGGCGGGATGTCAGTACCGGGGAGCTGTTTTTT.

This chain's CDR3 is CSARVPDSANTGELFF. The CDR3 DNA is TGCAGTGCTAGAGTTCCGGACAGTGCGAACACCGGGGAGCTGTTTTTT. This rearrangement joins TRBV20-1 to TRBJ2-2; D is possibly TRBD1 (6 bases). CDR1 DFQATT and CDR2 SNEGSKA come from the germline V gene (reference sequence). CDR3 length: 16 amino acids. V dropped 1 base and J dropped 0 bases, with 12 bases sitting between them.

The chain recombines TRBV28 with TRBJ2-5; 7 bases map to TRBD1. TRBJ2-7 matches the DNA end more closely, so the J call is doubtful. Looked up from germline, CDR1 is MDHEN and CDR2 is SYDVKM. The CDR3 spans 13 residues. CDR3 coding DNA: TGTGCCAGCTGGGGACAGCCTCGTTACGAGCAGTACTTC. It yields the protein CASWGQPRYEQYF.

The chain recombines TRBV14 with TRBJ2-7; 8 nucleotides line up with TRBD1. J gave up 6 bases and V 0 bases, and 7 bases lay outside the gene matches. The CDR3 length is 15 residues. Germline-derived CDR1 and CDR2 are SGHDN and FVKESK. Written as DNA, the CDR3 is TGTGCCAGCAGCCAAGATGGACCAACAGGGGGCGAGCAGTACTTC. This gives the protein CASSQDGPTGGEQYF.

This chain links TRBV28 with TRBJ2-7; D uncertain. Trimming took off 2 bases at V and 3 bases at J, with 8 bases between the two ends. The CDR3 has 13 residues. Germline CDR1 is MDHEN and CDR2 is SYDVKM. The CDR3 DNA is TGTGCCAGCAGTTTACTCCCGGGCTACGAGCAGTACTTC. Encoded protein: CASSLLPGYEQYF.

The J gene is TRBJ1-6, the V gene TRBV20-1; no clear D. The V and J ends lost 3 bases and 9 bases respectively, with 12 bases between them. CDR1 DFQATT and CDR2 SNEGSKA come from the germline V gene (reference sequence). The CDR3 contains 13 residues. The CDR3 nucleotides are TGCAGTGCTAGCGGGTCTTCTAGTTCACCCCTCCACTTT. Translated: CSASGSSSSPLHF.

V usage is TRBV29-1 and J usage is TRBJ2-1; TRBD2 agrees at 14 bases. Per the germline V gene, CDR1 is SQVTM and CDR2 is ANQGSEA. J lost 5 bases, V lost 4 bases, and 4 bases had no gene match. The CDR3 has 15 residues. The DNA for the CDR3 is TGCAGCGTTGGGTGGGGACTAGCGGGGGACAATGAGCAGTTCTTC. Its protein is CSVGWGLAGDNEQFF.

In this sample, this clonotype turned up a few times. The CDR3, as DNA: TGCAGTGCTACACTGACAGGGGATCCCTATGGCTACACCTTC. Protein sequence: CSATLTGDPYGYTF. The chain combines TRBV20-1 with TRBJ1-2; the match to TRBD1 covers 8 bases. The V gene's germline CDR1 is DFQATT and CDR2 SNEGSKA (reference sequence). The V and J ends lost 4 bases and 4 bases, in that order; junction bases with no gene match: 8. The CDR3 has 14 amino acids.

This chain's CDR3 is CASSPLGAKGTEAFF. The CDR3 DNA sequence: TGCGCCAGCAGCCCCTTGGGGGCAAAGGGTACTGAAGCTTTCTTT. V is TRBV4-1 and J is TRBJ1-1; possible D gene TRBD1, 6 bases. The germline V gene has CDR1 MGHRA and CDR2 YSYEKL. V was pared by 4 bases and J by 5 bases, with 17 bases between. The CDR3 is 15 amino acids.

The chain carries TRBV30 and TRBJ1-2; no clear D. The V and J ends lost 0 bases and 4 bases respectively, with 9 bases between them. Germline loops: CDR1 GTSNPN, CDR2 SVGIG (reference sequence). This CDR3 comprises 13 residues. The chain's CDR3 is CAWSVSKGYGYTF. CDR3 sequence (DNA): TGTGCCTGGAGTGTTAGTAAGGGCTATGGCTACACCTTC.

This clonotype was seen only a few times. The rearrangement links TRBV30 to TRBJ2-3; the match to TRBD2 covers 12 bases. Germline values: CDR1 GTSNPN, CDR2 SVGIG (reference sequence). The V and J ends lost 0 bases and 4 bases, in that order; junction bases with no gene match: 2. This CDR3 has 15 amino acids. CDR3 region: CAWSVGLAGPDTQYF. CDR3 bases: TGTGCCTGGAGTGTAGGACTAGCGGGGCCAGATACGCAGTATTTT. The full variable domain, completed using reference TRBV30 and TRBJ2-3, is SQTIHQWPATLVQPVGSPLSLECTVEGTSNPNLYWYRQAAGRGLQLLFYSVGIGQISSEVPQNLSASRPQDRQFILSSKKLLLSDSGFYLCAWSVGLAGPDTQYFGPGTRLTVL.

The V call is TRBV27, the J call TRBJ2-6, with no clear D. The CDR3 runs 14 residues. The V end lost 5 bases, the J end lost 3 bases, and 8 bases lay between the germline ends. Germline V CDR1 and CDR2: MNHEY, SMNVEV (reference sequence). In DNA, the CDR3 is TGTGCCAGCAGTCCCTTGGGTGGGGCCAACGTCCTGACTTTC. The encoded protein is CASSPLGGANVLTF. Drawing the rest from reference TRBV27 and TRBJ2-6, the complete variable domain is EAQVTQNPRYLITVTGKKLTVTCSQNMNHEYMSWYRQDPGLGLRQIYYSMNVEVTDKGDVPEGYKVSRKEKRNFPLILESPSPNQTSLYFCASSPLGGANVLTFGAGSRLTVL.

This clonotype was picked up a small number of times. The V call is TRBV27, the J call TRBJ2-1; 7 nucleotides line up with TRBD2. Germline trimming cut 2 bases from V and 2 bases from J; bases unmatched to any gene: 6. In germline, CDR1 is MNHEY, CDR2 SMNVEV (reference sequence). The CDR3 length is 16 residues. The chain's CDR3 is CASSLVTSFPYNEQFF. The CDR3 DNA sequence: TGTGCCAGCAGTTTAGTGACTAGCTTCCCCTACAATGAGCAGTTCTTC.

The chain couples TRBV29-1 to TRBJ1-1; TRBD1 might be the D (6 bases). The germline CDR1 and CDR2 sequences are SQVTM and ANQGSEA. The CDR3 loop spans 13 amino acids. Trimming removed 8 bases from V and 1 base from J, with 14 bases in between. The CDR3 nucleotides are TGCAGCTCGTGCACAGGGTGGAACACTGAAGCTTTCTTT. It encodes CSSCTGWNTEAFF.

A few counts support this clonotype. Compared with germline, one end of the junction differs, possibly owing to a read error. This chain uses TRBV5-1 with TRBJ2-3; D is possibly TRBD1 (9 bases). The germline V gene has CDR1 SGHRS and CDR2 YFSETQ. The CDR3 has 15 residues. CDR3 residues: CASSLAGQGPDTQYF. The CDR3 bases are TGTGCCAGCAGCTTAGCGGGACAGGGACCCGATACGCAGTATTTT.

There are a few counts of this clonotype. The chain uses TRBV20-1 and TRBJ2-5; D not resolved. This CDR3 contains 13 residues. The V and J ends lost 5 bases and 11 bases respectively, with 21 bases between them. The germline gives CDR1 DFQATT, CDR2 SNEGSKA (reference sequence). The CDR3 is CSASTLETNEQYF. CDR3 DNA: TGCAGTGCTTCTACGTTGGAGACCAATGAGCAGTACTTC.

This clonotype was detected ten times or more. The chain is built from TRBV12-3 or TRBV12-4 and TRBJ2-4, with D perhaps matching TRBD1 (6 bases). The CDR3 covers 11 residues. V was clipped by 5 bases and J by 13 bases, with 12 bases between them. The CDR3 DNA follows: TGTGCCAGCAGTGTGAACAGGGAGCAGTACTTC. Translating it yields CASSVNREQYF.

This clonotype has a handful of counts. This rearrangement joins TRBV6-5 to TRBJ2-1; maybe TRBD2 (5 bases). The germline V gene has CDR1 MNHEY and CDR2 SVGAGI. The V end lost 7 bases, the J end lost 0 bases, and 16 bases lay between the germline ends. The CDR3 is 16 amino acids. The CDR3 DNA sequence: TGTGCCAGCACCCACCCGCGGGTATGCTCCTACAATGAGCAGTTCTTC. Amino acid sequence: CASTHPRVCSYNEQFF.

The chain employs TRBV19 and TRBJ2-1; 7 nucleotides match TRBD2. CDR1 and CDR2 from the germline V gene are LNHDA and SQIVND (reference sequence). J was trimmed by 6 bases and V by 2 bases; bases with no gene match: 7. There are 15 residues in the CDR3. CDR3 coding DNA: TGTGCCAGTAGTATATGGGCTAGCGGAAGCAATGAGCAGTTCTTC. This sequence encodes CASSIWASGSNEQFF.

Only a few counts were recorded for this clonotype. The V call is TRBV7-2, the J call TRBJ2-3, with TRBD2 matching over 11 bases. CDR1 SGHTA and CDR2 FQGNSA come from the germline V gene. The CDR3 covers 16 residues. The ends lost 6 bases at V and 4 bases at J; junction bases unmatched: 9. Here the CDR3 DNA reads TGTGCCAGCAGGTCACTAGCGGGAGCCTTCGCAGATACGCAGTATTTT. This translates into CASRSLAGAFADTQYF.

As regards this clonotype: The junction does not match germline at one end; this may be a read error. The chain carries TRBV7-9 and TRBJ2-3, with D unclear. The CDR3 has 15 residues. Germline V gives CDR1 SEHNR, CDR2 FQNEAQ (reference sequence). The CDR3 sequence is CASSLWDTSTDTQYF. As DNA, the CDR3 is TGCGCCAGCAGCTTATGGGATACTAGCACAGATACGCAGTATTTT.

The chain links TRBV12-5 to TRBJ2-1; D gene uncertain. The ends were cut back, 1 base at V and 3 bases at J, with 4 bases in the middle. CDR1 LGHNT and CDR2 FRNRAP come from the germline V gene. CDR3 length: 13 amino acids. CDR3 sequence (DNA): TGTGCTAGTGGTTTGGGACTCTACAATGAGCAGTTCTTC. This translates into CASGLGLYNEQFF.

V and J are TRBV12-3 or TRBV12-4 and TRBJ2-3; 9 bases align to TRBD1. This CDR3 has 15 amino acids. V shed 2 bases and J 6 bases; nucleotides not matched to a gene: 6. In DNA, the CDR3 is TGTGCCAGCAGTTTATCAGGGACAGGGTATGATACGCAGTATTTT. Translation gives CASSLSGTGYDTQYF.

The chain carries TRBV20-1 and TRBJ2-2; TRBD1 matches 8 bases. The ends lost 7 bases at V and 6 bases at J; junction bases unmatched: 4. The length of the CDR3 is 12 residues. Per the germline V gene, CDR1 is DFQATT and CDR2 is SNEGSKA (reference sequence). CDR3 loop: CSDSQGAGELFF. The CDR3 DNA reads as TGCAGTGACTCACAGGGGGCCGGGGAGCTGTTTTTT.

V gene TRBV7-2 combines with J gene TRBJ2-7; 10 nucleotides match TRBD1. Germline V lookup: CDR1 SGHTA, CDR2 FQGNSA. There are 16 residues in the CDR3. After removal of 2 bases from V and 1 base from J, the junction contained 5 bases not matched to a gene. In DNA form, the CDR3 reads TGTGCCAGCAGCTTATTTTGGGACAGGGGTTCCTACGAGCAGTACTTC. As protein: CASSLFWDRGSYEQYF. The full variable domain, completed using reference TRBV7-2 and TRBJ2-7, is GAGVSQSPSNKVTEKGKDVELRCDPISGHTALYWYRQSLGQGLEFLIYFQGNSAPDKSGLPSDRFSAERTGGSVSTLTIQRTQQEDSAVYLCASSLFWDRGSYEQYFGPGTRLTVT.

This clonotype occurred a few times. CDR3 sequence: CSASSNRSYEQYF. The CDR3 region has the DNA TGCAGTGCTAGTTCCAACAGATCCTACGAGCAGTACTTC. The chain links TRBV20-1 to TRBJ2-7; no firm D call. From germline, CDR1 is DFQATT and CDR2 SNEGSKA (reference sequence). Trimming took 3 bases from V and 1 from J, leaving 10 bases between them. The CDR3 covers 13 residues.

This clonotype occurred a few times. The V and J genes are TRBV28 and TRBJ2-1, with TRBD2 as a possible D gene (6 bases). V was trimmed by 2 bases and J by 0 bases, leaving 20 bases between them. Per the germline V gene, CDR1 is MDHEN and CDR2 is SYDVKM. The length of the CDR3 is 19 residues. The DNA of the CDR3 is TGTGCCAGCAGTTTACCCAAAGAGCGGGCCCTAAGCTCCTACAATGAGCAGTTCTTC. This gives the protein CASSLPKERALSSYNEQFF.

This clonotype was detected only a few times. This rearrangement joins TRBV2 to TRBJ2-1, with no clear D. Germline V gene data show CDR1 as SNHLY and CDR2 as FYNNEI. This CDR3 is built from 12 residues. The CDR3 sequence is CATHSSYNEQFF. Written as DNA, the CDR3 is TGTGCGACACACAGCTCCTACAATGAGCAGTTCTTC.

The V call is TRBV6-4, the J call TRBJ1-5; D gene ambiguous. This CDR3 has 16 amino acids. V lost 7 bases and J lost 1, with 17 bases in between. The germline gives CDR1 MRHNA, CDR2 SNTAGT. This chain's CDR3 is CASIPGPSWSNQPQHF. The CDR3 nucleotides are TGTGCCAGCATTCCCGGACCCTCCTGGAGCAATCAGCCCCAGCATTTT.

The chain employs TRBV20-1 and TRBJ2-4; 10 nucleotides align to TRBD2. The last part of the DNA fits TRBJ2-7 better; the J call may be wrong. The CDR3 length is 16 residues. CDR1 is DFQATT and CDR2 is SNEGSKA in the germline V gene (reference sequence). The DNA for the CDR3 is TGCAGTGCTTGGGGGGCTAGCGGGAGAGCCCTCCGCGAGCAGTACTTC. Protein product: CSAWGASGRALREQYF.